Listed here are 11 T cell receptor beta chains from one sample, sequenced in a study of blood T cell repertoires in COVID-19 (dated by TCRdb to between 2020 and 2021). The library was built by means of the immunoSEQ multiplex PCR assay. Imported from immuneACCESS, the table was reduced by TCRdb to in-frame sequences with V and J called. These copies leave out some clones; in studies compared against another copy, an unresolved V gene accounts for under half, and the cause of the remainder is not known. Across this sample there are over 150,000 clones, with roughly 84% seen only once. Approximately 7.9% of the sample is in the top ten clones. Sequenced material: PBMCs or T cells enriched from blood (not recorded which). Receptor source: a middle-aged man who had recovered from COVID-19.

This rearrangement joins TRBV10-3 to TRBJ2-3; TRBD2 agrees at 12 bases. In germline, CDR1 is ENHRY, CDR2 SYGVKD. The CDR3 consists of 18 residues. Trimming cost V 4 bases and J 1 base; bases outside gene matches: 9. This CDR3 is CAISVSTSGGLGTDTQYF. DNA of the CDR3: TGTGCCATCAGTGTGAGCACTAGCGGGGGGCTTGGCACAGATACGCAGTATTTT.

V gene TRBV19 combines with J gene TRBJ1-5, with 8 positions matching TRBD1. The V gene's germline CDR1 is LNHDA and CDR2 SQIVND (reference sequence). The junction had 11 bases not matched to a gene; V was cut back by 10 bases and J by 9 bases. CDR3 length: 13 amino acids. This CDR3 is CATRQGTARPQHF. The DNA of the CDR3 is TGTGCCACCCGACAGGGGACGGCAAGGCCCCAGCATTTT.

The V gene is TRBV5-1, the J gene TRBJ1-2, with TRBD1 matching over 7 bases. The V segment lost 0 bases and the J segment 6 bases; nucleotides outside the gene matches: 2. This CDR3 region has 13 residues. Germline lookup yields CDR1 SGHRS and CDR2 YFSETQ. In DNA, the CDR3 is TGCGCCAGCAGCTTGGTTCAGGGGGATGGCTACACCTTC. Its translation: CASSLVQGDGYTF.

The gene calls are TRBV3-1 (or the pseudogene TRBV3-2) and TRBJ1-3, with a possible D match to TRBD1 (6 bases). Germline CDR1 is LGHDT and CDR2 is YNNKEL (reference sequence). This CDR3 region has 18 residues. Trimming left V 4 bases short and J 2 bases short, with 21 bases between. The DNA of the CDR3 is TGTGCCAGCAGCCTGATACCTGACAGGTTGGGACCTGGAAACACCATATATTTT. It is translated as CASSLIPDRLGPGNTIYF.

This chain links TRBV5-6 with TRBJ2-7, with 12 bases lining up with TRBD1. This CDR3 has 15 amino acids. CDR1 SGHDT and CDR2 YYEEEE come from the germline V gene. Trimming removed 2 bases from V and 8 bases from J; junction bases left unmatched: 8. In DNA form, the CDR3 reads TGTGCCAGCAGCTTATTTGATCGGGACAGGGGGCAGCAGTACTTC. It is translated as CASSLFDRDRGQQYF. Combining the CDR3 with reference TRBV5-6 and TRBJ2-7 gives the whole variable domain DAGVTQSPTHLIKTRGQQVTLRCSPKSGHDTVSWYQQALGQGPQFIFQYYEEEERQRGNFPDRFSGHQFPNYSSELNVNALLLGDSALYLCASSLFDRDRGQQYFGPGTRLTVT.

This clone showed up just a few times. The chain has TRBV11-1 and TRBJ1-1; 7 nucleotides match TRBD1. The V gene end was trimmed by 3 bases and the J gene end by 3 bases; junction bases not matched to a gene: 1. Germline values: CDR1 SGHAT, CDR2 FQDESV (reference sequence). This CDR3 region has 13 residues. The CDR3 region has the DNA TGTGCCAGCAGCTTTGACAGGGACACTGAAGCTTTCTTT. Amino acids: CASSFDRDTEAFF. Based on the CDR3 plus reference TRBV11-1 and TRBJ1-1, the full variable domain is EAEVAQSPRYKITEKSQAVAFWCDPISGHATLYWYRQILGQGPELLVQFQDESVVDDSQLPKDRFSAERLKGVDSTLKIQPAELGDSAMYLCASSFDRDTEAFFGQGTRLTVV.

This chain links TRBV7-3 with TRBJ2-5; D ambiguous. Trimming pared 8 bases from V and 1 base from J, leaving 11 bases between. The CDR3 runs 13 residues. Germline V CDR1 and CDR2: SGHTA, FQGTGA. The CDR3 spells CASSHGRQETQYF. CDR3 DNA: TGTGCCAGCTCCCACGGTCGCCAAGAGACCCAGTACTTC.

The chain joins TRBV10-1 to TRBJ1-2; possibly TRBD1 for D (5 bases). There are 13 residues in the CDR3. Trimming removed 3 bases from V and 4 bases from J, with 9 bases in between. Germline V lookup: CDR1 WNHNN, CDR2 SYGVQD (reference sequence). CDR3 residues: CASSDQGGYGYTF. The CDR3, as DNA: TGCGCCAGCAGTGATCAGGGAGGCTATGGCTACACCTTC.

This clone was seen a single time. The genes are TRBV30 and TRBJ1-6, with D tentatively TRBD1 (5 bases). The CDR3 totals 14 residues. The germline CDR1 and CDR2 sequences are GTSNPN and SVGIG (reference sequence). The germline V and J ends were trimmed by 0 bases and 5 bases, with 8 bases remaining between them. The CDR3 nucleotides read TGTGCCTGGAGTGTAACCAGGGATAATTCACCCCTCCACTTT. It is translated as CAWSVTRDNSPLHF.

The V and J genes are TRBV13 and TRBJ2-7, with 8 bases that match TRBD1. This CDR3 is 15 amino acids long. Germline CDR1 PRHDT, CDR2 FYEKMQ (reference sequence). V lost 2 bases and J lost 4; bases outside the gene matches: 7. The CDR3 coding sequence is TGTGCCAGCAGCTTACGCCCGACAGGGGATTACGAGCAGTACTTC. It yields the protein CASSLRPTGDYEQYF.

The gene calls are TRBV5-1 and TRBJ2-3, with 12 bases aligning to TRBD2. Trimming removed 7 bases from V and 5 bases from J; junction bases left unmatched: 17. Germline values: CDR1 SGHRS, CDR2 YFSETQ. The CDR3 runs to 18 residues. The CDR3 DNA follows: TGCGCCAGCGGGCCACAACCCCTAGCGGGGGGGCGTATAGATACGCAGTATTTT. Protein: CASGPQPLAGGRIDTQYF. Variable domain in full (rest from reference TRBV5-1 and TRBJ2-3): KAGVTQTPRYLIKTRGQQVTLSCSPISGHRSVSWYQQTPGQGLQFLFEYFSETQRNKGNFPGRFSGRQFSNSRSEMNVSTLELGDSALYLCASGPQPLAGGRIDTQYFGPGTRLTVL.